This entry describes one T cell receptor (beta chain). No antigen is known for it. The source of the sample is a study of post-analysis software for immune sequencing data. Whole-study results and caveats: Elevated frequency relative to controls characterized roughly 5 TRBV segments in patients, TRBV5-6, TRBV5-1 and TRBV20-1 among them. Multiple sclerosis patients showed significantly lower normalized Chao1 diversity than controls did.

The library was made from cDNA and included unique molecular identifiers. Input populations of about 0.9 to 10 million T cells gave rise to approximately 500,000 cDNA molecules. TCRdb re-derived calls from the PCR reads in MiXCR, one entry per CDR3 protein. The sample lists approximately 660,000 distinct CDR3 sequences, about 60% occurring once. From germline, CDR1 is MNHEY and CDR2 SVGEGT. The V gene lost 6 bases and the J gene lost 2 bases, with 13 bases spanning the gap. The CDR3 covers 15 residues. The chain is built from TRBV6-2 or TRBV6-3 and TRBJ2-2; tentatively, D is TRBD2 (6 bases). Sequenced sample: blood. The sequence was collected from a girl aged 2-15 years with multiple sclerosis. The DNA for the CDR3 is TGTGCCAGCAGATACATAGCGGAAAACACCGGGGAGCTGTTTTTT. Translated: CASRYIAENTGELFF.